These T cell receptor beta chains were read from a single sample in a study of T cells in Graves' hyperthyroidism and ophthalmopathy. TCRdb re-analysed the multiplex PCR reads in MiXCR, keeping a single row per CDR3 protein. The sample lists fewer than 650,000 distinct CDR3 sequences; approximately 13% were seen once. The sequenced sample was blood. The receptors were gathered from a woman aged 25 to 39 with Graves' hyperthyroidism that later progressed to Graves' ophthalmopathy. The CDR3 runs from the conserved cysteine through the conserved F or W. A D gene is named only where the DNA matches it firmly. Where a row states a size, it is once, few, many or the class of an expanded clone; other rows omit it.

v_gene	j_gene	d_gene	abundance	CDR3aa	CDR3nt
TRBV29-1	TRBJ2-3	TRBD2	.	CSVRREVNTQYF	TGCAGCGTTCGGCGGGAGGTAAATACGCAGTATTTT
TRBV2	TRBJ2-7	TRBD2	once	CASRNGRGHSYNEQYF	TGTGCCAGCAGAAACGGGAGGGGACACTCCTACAATGAGCAGTACTTC
TRBV3-1	TRBJ1-1	.	many	CASSPSDHGRNTEAFF	TGTGCCAGCAGCCCCTCCGACCATGGACGGAACACTGAAGCTTTCTTT
TRBV6-1	TRBJ2-7	TRBD1	many	CASSEAGTAYEQYF	TGTGCCAGCAGTGAAGCCGGGACAGCCTACGAGCAGTACTTC
TRBV6-1	TRBJ1-2	.	few	CASGPSIRYTF	TGTGCCAGCGGTCCAAGCATTCGCTACACCTTC
TRBV3-1	TRBJ2-1	.	many	CASSQDRRSEQFF	TGTGCCAGCAGCCAAGATAGGCGAAGTGAGCAGTTCTTC
TRBV12-3/TRBV12-4	TRBJ1-2	TRBD1	many	CASSRQGDGGYTF	TGTGCCAGCAGTCGACAGGGAGACGGAGGCTACACCTTC
TRBV9	TRBJ2-2	.	few	CASSVDGSGVTGELFF	TGTGCCAGCAGCGTAGACGGGAGTGGGGTCACCGGGGAGCTGTTTTTT
TRBV18	TRBJ2-5	.	many	CASSSDTFQTQYF	TGTGCCAGCTCATCAGACACCTTCCAGACCCAGTACTTC
TRBV20-1	TRBJ2-7	TRBD1	.	CSARPGTGVYEQCF	TGCAGTGCTCGGCCCGGGACAGGGGTTTACGAGCAGTGCTTC
TRBV6-1	TRBJ1-1	.	many	CASSDGFTEAFF	TGTGCCAGCAGCGACGGGTTCACTGAAGCTTTCTTT
TRBV6-1	TRBJ2-2	TRBD2	few	CASSVSGMTGELFF	TGTGCCAGCAGTGTTAGCGGGATGACCGGGGAGCTGTTTTTT
TRBV19	TRBJ1-1	.	many	CASSPTVGTEAFF	TGTGCCAGTAGTCCGACGGTGGGCACTGAAGCTTTCTTT
TRBV11-2	TRBJ2-3	TRBD1	many	CASSLGTGDTDTQYF	TGTGCCAGCAGCCTCGGGACAGGGGACACAGATACGCAGTATTTT
TRBV25-1	TRBJ2-1	.	few	CASSDRLSSYNEQFF	TGTGCCAGCAGTGACCGACTCAGCTCCTACAATGAGCAGTTCTTC
TRBV5-1	TRBJ2-3	.	few	CASSLGPLRTDTQYF	TGCGCCAGCAGCTTGGGGCCCTTGCGGACAGATACGCAGTATTTT
TRBV9	TRBJ1-2	.	many	CASSSPGAGLFYGYTF	TGTGCCAGCAGCTCTCCCGGCGCAGGCCTATTCTATGGCTACACCTTC
TRBV11-3	TRBJ1-1	.	many	CASSLGVFDSNTEAFF	TGTGCCAGCAGCTTAGGTGTGTTCGACTCTAACACTGAAGCTTTCTTT
TRBV20-1	TRBJ1-6	.	many	CSASMALHF	TGCAGTGCTAGTATGGCCCTCCACTTT
TRBV3-1	TRBJ1-3	.	many	CASSQGAGNTIYF	TGTGCCAGCAGCCAGGGGGCTGGAAACACCATATATTTT
TRBV7-9	TRBJ2-7	.	many	CASSSGQNPSYEQYF	TGTGCCAGCAGCTCAGGACAAAACCCCTCCTACGAGCAGTACTTC
TRBV7-2	TRBJ1-1	TRBD1	.	CASRLDRVMNTEAFF	TGTGCCAGCAGACTGGACAGGGTGATGAACACTGAAGCTTTCTTT
TRBV6-5	TRBJ2-1	TRBD2	.	CASSNLAGVREQFF	TGTGCCAGCAGTAACTTAGCGGGAGTACGAGAGCAGTTCTTC
TRBV3-1	TRBJ2-5	.	many	CASSVPPGGQETQYF	TGTGCCAGCAGCGTTCCGCCTGGGGGGCAAGAGACCCAGTACTTC
TRBV30	TRBJ1-2	TRBD1	many	CAWSVDRGYYGYTF	TGTGCCTGGAGTGTCGACAGGGGGTACTATGGCTACACCTTC
TRBV12-3/TRBV12-4	TRBJ1-6	.	many	CASSFVRIVGGSPLHF	TGTGCCAGCAGTTTTGTACGGATCGTAGGGGGTTCACCCCTCCACTTT
TRBV30	TRBJ2-1	.	.	CAWTKDTLLYNEQFF	TGTGCCTGGACAAAAGACACCTTATTATACAATGAGCAGTTCTTC
TRBV2	TRBJ2-5	TRBD2	many	CASSEALGYSGPGGTQYF	TGTGCCAGCAGTGAAGCGCTCGGGTATAGCGGGCCCGGCGGGACCCAGTACTTC
TRBV5-4	TRBJ2-2	.	.	CASSLAQTGELFF	TGTGCCAGCAGCTTGGCCCAAACCGGGGAGCTGTTTTTT